The TCR beta chain described here comes from a study of T-cell memory formation after mild COVID-19. One entry per CDR3 protein, called by TCRdb with MiXCR from the 5' RACE reads. The profile shows approximately 400,000 distinct CDR3 sequences, approximately 24% of them singletons. The V gene's germline CDR1 is ENHRY and CDR2 SYGVKD. This CDR3 has 13 amino acids. V was pared by 5 bases and J by 1 base, with 8 bases between. V gene TRBV10-3 combines with J gene TRBJ2-5; a possible D gene is TRBD2 (6 bases). The sequence came from an adult woman who had mild COVID-19 (a few samples of this study predate the infection). Cell type and time point are not known. The source material was PBMCs or a T cell subset sorted from them (not recorded which). The CDR3 nucleotides read TGTGCCATCAGTCGGGACTCCCAAGAGACCCAGTACTTC. It is translated as CAISRDSQETQYF.